This T cell receptor (beta chain) emerged from a study of CD8 T cells in Susac syndrome (dated by TCRdb to 2018 to 2020). In terms of the full investigation: Of the Susac syndrome patients who were sequenced, six had clinically active disease and roughly eight were in clinical remission. At blood withdrawal, Susac syndrome patients were either therapy-naive, taking corticosteroids (in some cases with IVIg as well), or taking IVIg alone. Whether CD8+ T cell activation and differentiation in Susac syndrome was antigen driven was tested using repertoire sequencing.

The CDR3 has 12 amino acids, counting the end cysteine and phenylalanine. The CDR3 DNA has 36 bases and is translated from base 1. V drops 6 bases and J drops 5 bases, leaving 13 bases in between. From a lookup of the germline V gene (reference sequence), CDR1 and CDR2 are DFQATT and SNEGSKA. RNA was extracted with the RNeasy kit and roughly 0.45 to 1 ug was reverse transcribed using random hexamers. TCR beta CDR3 regions were amplified with the immunoSEQ multiplex PCR assay covering 54 Vbeta and 13 Jbeta segments. PCR amplification bias was corrected by using a synthetic template baseline for primer optimization and computational correction. On the study's bioinformatics: Reads were annotated to V, D and J genes according to IMGT and were analyzed with immunoSEQ Analyzer, with only productive sequences retained. Clonality was calculated as one minus the Shannon entropy normalized by log2 of the number of productive unique sequences. For each patient and control, public and private clones were evaluated among the 100 most prevalent clones. Clones were defined as Susac-specific when absent from the healthy and MS cohorts, from fewer than 1,300 published viral clones and from other ImmuneACCESS disease sequences. TCRdb trimmed the raw reads at Q25, called clones with MiXCR and kept productive beta chains. Each entry merges the rows of one CDR3 protein and shows their most common DNA and genes. The V and J calls were not made by the authors but by TCRdb's processing. The sample table contains some 190,000 distinct CDR3 sequences; only one count was recorded for 94% of them. The ten largest make up approximately 0.15% of the sample.

What the work shows at the level of the full study, not this receptor alone: The number of individuals in the TCR sequencing and HLA analysis was acknowledged as relatively small. In the CD4+ T cell repertoire of Susac syndrome patients, clonal expansion was not detected.

Peripheral blood CD8+ and CD4+ T cells from healthy donors, Susac syndrome patients and multiple sclerosis patients were profiled using high-throughput TCR beta sequencing. The Susac syndrome patients fulfilled recently defined diagnostic criteria for either definite or probable disease. CD8+ TEMRA cells were enriched by FACS, while bulk CD8+ and CD4+ T cells were purified by magnetic negative isolation. Blood was drawn into EDTA tubes, processed within 24 hours, and PBMCs were isolated by density gradient centrifugation. PBMCs destined for TCR sequencing were cryopreserved in liquid nitrogen and later thawed in a 37 °C water bath. The sorted or isolated CD4+, CD8+ and CD8+ TEMRA cells reached a purity of at least 90%. Concerning this clonotype itself: Its antigen target is currently unknown. No base quality values were provided; no much bigger clone lies one nucleotide off.

The sample comprised CD4+ T cells from PBMCs. The rearrangement combines TRBV20-1 with TRBJ1-2, with the D gene not clear enough to name. The receptor comes from a human donor with Susac syndrome. The sequenced DNA is TGCAGTGCCACCCGGCCGGAGTATGGCTACACCTTC. It codes for CSATRPEYGYTF.